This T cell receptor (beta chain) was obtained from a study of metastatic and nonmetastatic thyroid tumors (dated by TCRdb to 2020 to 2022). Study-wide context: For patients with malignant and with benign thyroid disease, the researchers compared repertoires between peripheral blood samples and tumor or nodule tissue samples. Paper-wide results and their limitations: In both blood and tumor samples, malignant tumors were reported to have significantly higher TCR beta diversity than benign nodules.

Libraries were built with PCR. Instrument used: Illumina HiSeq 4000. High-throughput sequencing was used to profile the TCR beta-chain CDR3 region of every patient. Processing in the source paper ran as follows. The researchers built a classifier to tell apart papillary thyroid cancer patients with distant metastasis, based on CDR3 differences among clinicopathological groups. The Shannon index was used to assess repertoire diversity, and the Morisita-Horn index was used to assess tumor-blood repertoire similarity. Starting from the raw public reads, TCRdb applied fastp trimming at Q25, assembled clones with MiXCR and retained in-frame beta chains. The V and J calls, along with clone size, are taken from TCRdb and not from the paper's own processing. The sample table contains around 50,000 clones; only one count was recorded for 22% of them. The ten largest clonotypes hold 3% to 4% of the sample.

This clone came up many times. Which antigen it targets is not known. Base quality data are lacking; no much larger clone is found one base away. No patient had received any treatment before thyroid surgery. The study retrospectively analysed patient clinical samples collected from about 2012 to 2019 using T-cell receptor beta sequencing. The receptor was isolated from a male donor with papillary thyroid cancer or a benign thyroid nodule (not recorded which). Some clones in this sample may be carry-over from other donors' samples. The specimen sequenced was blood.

The CDR3 protein: CSARAGQEYSNQPQHF. The DNA sequence reads TGCAGTGCCCGAGCGGGACAGGAATATAGCAATCAGCCCCAGCATTTT. The chain employs TRBV20-1 and TRBJ1-5; 8 bases in between match TRBD1. CDR1 and CDR2, per the germline V gene (reference sequence), are DFQATT and SNEGSKA. Relative to germline, V is missing 6 bases and J is missing 0 bases, with 10 bases of the junction outside any gene match. The CDR3 holds 16 amino acids from the cysteine to the phenylalanine. CDR3 DNA is the only sequence kept; it has 48 bases, read in frame from the first base.